This record looks at one T cell receptor (beta chain) sequence and its context. Its antigen remains unidentified. No base quality values were provided; no much bigger clone lies one nucleotide off. The time point label for this specimen denotes: baseline before first vaccination. Vaccinee samples came from UK trials COV001 and COV002, including a single-blind randomized controlled phase 2/3 trial of AZD1222 (ChAdOx1 nCoV-19) in healthy adults. For TCRbeta chain sequencing, PBMC samples were collected from trial participants at day 0 and at day 28 after the second dose. The sample is drawn from a study of T cell responses to AZD1222 COVID-19 vaccine (dated by TCRdb to 2020 to 2023). About the study as a whole: AZD1222 recipients with second doses at about 4 weeks or about 12 weeks were pooled, because spike-specific TCR depth and breadth did not differ between schedules. A total of roughly 240 trial participants underwent TCR sequencing, of whom 207 received two doses of AZD1222 and about 25 received two doses of the MenACWY control vaccine. Trial participants were enrolled into age subgroups of 18-55, 56-69 and 70-plus years, which contained about 150, 28 and 57 TCR-sequenced participants, respectively. General study outcomes and caveats: Most participants were white British and females outnumbered males, and the authors suggested that clonal diversity may have been underestimated. In the small 56-69-year group, the increase in depth fell short of significance, most likely because of low power. Vaccine-associated CD4 TCRs spanned the whole spike protein, with dominant responses in regions 160-218 and 743-854. Because no day 14 peak-response samples were available, the repertoires could be characterized only after the peak T cell response. Conclusions about previously exposed vaccinees are limited because only six or seven AZD1222 recipients were SARS-CoV-2 seropositive at baseline. Spike-specific TCR breadth and depth rose significantly after two AZD1222 doses compared with day 0 and with MenACWY recipients. Epitopes outside the regions mutated in the B.1.351 and B.1.1.7 variants were reportedly recognized by nearly half of the unique spike-specific TCRs.

The CDR3 regions of human TCRbeta chains were subjected to immunosequencing. On the authors' methods: Repertoire TCRs were matched against a reference library of SARS-CoV-2-specific TCRs generated with the MIRA antigen-specificity platform. Breadth was defined as the fraction of unique TCRs that were SARS-CoV-2-associated. Depth was defined as the fraction of total T cells that were SARS-CoV-2-associated. Using the MIRA data, each spike-specific TCR was mapped to the spike region that the TCR reacts to and placed in a CD4 or CD8 class. Log10-transformed breadth and depth values were compared by one-way ANOVA with Sidak's multiple comparisons tests. TCRdb carries this immuneACCESS record with in-frame sequences only. Its versions omit some clonotypes, under half of them owing to an unresolved V gene in the studies checked, with the rest unexplained. D and trimming come from the DNA, and the V and J calls and clone size come from that table. The sample table contains around 110,000 clones; only one count was recorded for 85% to 95% of them. The ten largest account for about 3% of the sample.

The source material was peripheral blood, sampled on day 0 of AZD1222 vaccination. The sequence derives from an adult in good health.

The CDR3 reads CASSLSADNYGYTF. The base sequence is TGCGCCAGCAGCTTATCGGCGGATAACTATGGCTACACCTTC. The chain couples TRBV5-1 to TRBJ1-2; the D gene identity is not certain. The CDR3, cysteine through phenylalanine, is 14 amino acids long. This entry keeps only the CDR3 DNA: 42 bases, framed from base 1. Trimming at the junction amounts to 2 bases on V and 1 base on J, and the germline ends lie 9 bases apart. The germline V gene encodes CDR1 SGHRS and CDR2 YFSETQ.